This TCR beta chain comes out of a study of cytomegalovirus exposure and HLA in healthy donors. Whole-study findings and limits: A later look showed TCR association rates differing by HLA locus, highest for DRB1 and lowest for HLA-C.

The germline V gene encodes CDR1 SGHVS and CDR2 FNYEAQ. V lost 3 bases and J lost 7; bases outside the gene matches: 12. This CDR3 has 17 amino acids. It was with 60 Vbeta and 13 Jbeta primers that the PCR ran. Sequenced by immunoSEQ multiplex PCR; TCRdb stores in-frame clones only, minus some. The sample yields roughly 84,000 clones, roughly 61% seen once. Points on this clone: Antigen specificity is unknown.

J is TRBJ2-1 and V is TRBV7-6, with 10 bases aligning to TRBD2. Sequenced input: PBMCs. This receptor was taken from a woman aged 40 to 49 in good health and CMV-seropositive. The CDR3: CASSLRRPSGSENEQFF. The CDR3 bases are TGTGCCAGCAGCTTGCGGAGGCCTAGCGGGAGCGAAAATGAGCAGTTCTTC.